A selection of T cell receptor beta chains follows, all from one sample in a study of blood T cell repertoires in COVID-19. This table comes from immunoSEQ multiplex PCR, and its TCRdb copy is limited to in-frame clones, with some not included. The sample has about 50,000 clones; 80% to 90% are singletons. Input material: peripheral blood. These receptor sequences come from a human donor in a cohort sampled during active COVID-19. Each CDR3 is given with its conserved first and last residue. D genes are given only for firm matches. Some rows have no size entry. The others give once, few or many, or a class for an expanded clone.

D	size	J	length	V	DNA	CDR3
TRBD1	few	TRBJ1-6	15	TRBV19	TGTGCCAGTAGTACTCGGACAGGGGATAATTCACCCCTCCACTTT	CASSTRTGDNSPLHF
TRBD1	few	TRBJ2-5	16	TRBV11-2	TGTGCCAGCAGCTTAGGGGACAGGGGGCGCGTCGAGACCCAGTACTTC	CASSLGDRGRVETQYF
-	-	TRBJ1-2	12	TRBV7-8	TGTGCCAGCAGCCAACAGGGCTATGGCTACACCTTC	CASSQQGYGYTF
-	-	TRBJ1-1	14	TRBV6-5	TGTGCCAGCAGTTACCGGACAGAGAACACTGAAGCTTTCTTT	CASSYRTENTEAFF
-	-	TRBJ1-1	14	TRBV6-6	TGTGCCAGCAGAACCCAGGGGATGAACACTGAAGCTTTCTTT	CASRTQGMNTEAFF
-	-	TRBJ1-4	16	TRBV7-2	TGTGCCAGCAGCCCTAGTCGGACAAAAAGAAATGAAAAACTGTTTTTT	CASSPSRTKRNEKLFF
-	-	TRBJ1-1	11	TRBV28	TGTGCCAGCATAGGGGAAACTGAAGCTTTCTTT	CASIGETEAFF
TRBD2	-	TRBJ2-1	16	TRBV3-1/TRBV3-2	TGTGCCAGCAGCCTCCTGACTAGCGGGGGGTACAATGAGCAGTTCTTC	CASSLLTSGGYNEQFF
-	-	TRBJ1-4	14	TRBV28	TGTGCCAGCAGTCCGTACAGGGAATGGGAAAAACTGTTTTTT	CASSPYREWEKLFF
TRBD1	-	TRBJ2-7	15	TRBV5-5	TGTGCCAGCAGCTTGCAGGACAGGGGGATCTACGAGCAGTACTTC	CASSLQDRGIYEQYF
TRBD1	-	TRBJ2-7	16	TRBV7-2	TGTGCCAGCAGCCCAACCGGGACAGGGTTATCTGGCGAGCAGTACTTC	CASSPTGTGLSGEQYF
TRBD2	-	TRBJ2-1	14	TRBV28	TGTGCCAGCAGCTGGACTAGCGGATACAATGAGCAGTTCTTC	CASSWTSGYNEQFF
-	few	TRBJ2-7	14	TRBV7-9	TGTGCCAGCAGCTTAGCAGGGGCCTTCGACGAGCAGTACTTC	CASSLAGAFDEQYF
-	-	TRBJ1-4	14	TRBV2	TGTGCCAGCATCCTGGACAGAAGTAATGAAAAACTGTTTTTT	CASILDRSNEKLFF
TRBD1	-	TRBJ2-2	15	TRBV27	TGTGCCAGCAGGCAACAGGGGGCGAGCACCGGGGAGCTGTTTTTT	CASRQQGASTGELFF
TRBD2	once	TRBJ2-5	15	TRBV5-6	TGTGCCAGCAGCCCCGGGACTAGCGGAAGGGGGACCCAGTACTTC	CASSPGTSGRGTQYF
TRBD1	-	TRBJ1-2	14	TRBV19	TGTGCCAGTAGAACGGGACAGGGAAACTATGGCTACACCTTC	CASRTGQGNYGYTF
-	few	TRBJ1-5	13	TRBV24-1	TGTGCCACCAGTGTCTCTAGCAATCAGCCCCAGCATTTT	CATSVSSNQPQHF
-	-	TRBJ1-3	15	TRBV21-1	TGTGCCAGCAAGGCCGGACAGGGGACTGGAAACACCATATATTTT	CASKAGQGTGNTIYF
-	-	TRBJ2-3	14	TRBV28	TGTGCCAGCAGTTTCGCGGGGGCGACAGATACGCAGTATTTT	CASSFAGATDTQYF
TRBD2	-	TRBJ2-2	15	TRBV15	TGTGCCACCAGCAGAGACGCGGGGGGCACCGGGGAGCTGTTTTTT	CATSRDAGGTGELFF
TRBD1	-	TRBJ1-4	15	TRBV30	TGTGCCTGGAGTATGACCGGACAGGGGAGTGAAAAACTGTTTTTT	CAWSMTGQGSEKLFF
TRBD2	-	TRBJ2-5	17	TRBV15	TGTGCCACCAGCCCCTGGACTAGCGGGAGGGAACAAGAGACCCAGTACTTC	CATSPWTSGREQETQYF
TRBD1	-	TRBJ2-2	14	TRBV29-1	TGCAGCGTTGAAGGCCAGACAGGGTCCGGGGAGCTGTTTTTT	CSVEGQTGSGELFF
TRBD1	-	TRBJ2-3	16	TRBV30	TGTGCCTGGAGTGTAGGGGACAGGGACGCATCGGATACGCAGTATTTT	CAWSVGDRDASDTQYF
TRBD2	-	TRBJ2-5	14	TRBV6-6	TGTGCCAGCAGATCTCGGGGGGGCCTGGAGACCCAGTACTTC	CASRSRGGLETQYF
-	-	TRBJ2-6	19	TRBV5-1	TGCGCCAGCAGCTTGGCCATCACGGCCGGGGGCTCTGGGGCCAACGTCCTGACTTTC	CASSLAITAGGSGANVLTF
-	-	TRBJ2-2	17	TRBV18	TGTGCCAGCTCACCACCGCGGAAAGGAATACCCACCGGGGAGCTGTTTTTT	CASSPPRKGIPTGELFF
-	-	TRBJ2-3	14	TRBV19	TGTGCCAGTAGTATGTATCAGGGTTTAGATACGCAGTATTTT	CASSMYQGLDTQYF
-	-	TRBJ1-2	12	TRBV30	TGTGCCTGGAGACAACCGCCCTATGGCTACACCTTC	CAWRQPPYGYTF
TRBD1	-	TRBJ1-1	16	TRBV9	TGTGCCAGCAGCGCCCGGACCGGACAGGGGGCCGCTGAAGCTTTCTTT	CASSARTGQGAAEAFF
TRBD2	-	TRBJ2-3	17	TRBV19	TGTGCCAGTAGTATGAGGCGAGGAGCGGGGAGCACAGATACGCAGTATTTT	CASSMRRGAGSTDTQYF
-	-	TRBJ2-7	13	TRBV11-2	TGTGCCAGCAGCAACGACAGGCCCTACGAGCAGTACTTC	CASSNDRPYEQYF
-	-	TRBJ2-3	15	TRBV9	TGTGCCAGCAGCGTGGGCACACCAGGCACAGATACGCAGTATTTT	CASSVGTPGTDTQYF
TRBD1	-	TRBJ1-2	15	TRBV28	TGTGCCAGCACCCAATCGACAGGGGGCATCTATGGCTACACCTTC	CASTQSTGGIYGYTF